A selection of T cell receptor beta chains follows, all from one sample in a study of regulatory T cells in long-lasting Graves disease. TCRdb recomputed calls from the multiplex PCR reads with MiXCR, one row per CDR3 protein. The data contain roughly 610,000 distinct CDR3 sequences, approximately 16% of them singletons. The same data also contributed to another study, on T cells in Graves' hyperthyroidism and ophthalmopathy.

The sample here was peripheral blood mononuclear cells (PBMCs), taken at new diagnosis, from a patient treated with antithyroid drugs. All receptors come from a man younger than 35 with Graves disease. The CDR3 runs from the conserved cysteine through the conserved F or W. A D gene is named only where the DNA matches it firmly. Size is omitted from some rows. Given values are once, few, many or a class for expanded clones.

>.|11|TRBJ2-7|TRBV29-1|.
TGCAGCGTTAATGATGACGGCGAGCAGTACTTC
CSVNDDGEQYF
>.|15|TRBJ2-7|TRBV7-8|many
TGTGCCAGCAGCCGTTTGGACAGAAGGTCCTACGAGCAGTACTTC
CASSRLDRRSYEQYF
>.|12|TRBJ1-3|TRBV10-3|.
TGTGCCACCGGGACGGTTGGTAACACCATATATTTT
CATGTVGNTIYF
>TRBD1|14|TRBJ2-5|TRBV4-1|few
TGCGCCAGCAGCCAGAGACAGGGGGAAGAGACCCAGTACTTC
CASSQRQGEETQYF
>TRBD2|17|TRBJ2-1|TRBV7-9|many
TGTGCCGGGAGGGGGACTAGCGGGACGTCATCCTACAATGAGCAGTTCTTC
CAGRGTSGTSSYNEQFF
>.|15|TRBJ2-5|TRBV3-1|many
TGTGCCAGCAGCCTCGGAACACATAACCAAGAGACCCAGTACTTC
CASSLGTHNQETQYF
>TRBD2|19|TRBJ2-2|TRBV19|few
TGTGCCAGTAGTCCTCCGGGACTAGCGGGAGGGCCTGGCACCGGGGAGCTGTTTTTT
CASSPPGLAGGPGTGELFF
>TRBD2|15|TRBJ2-7|TRBV7-3|.
TGTGCCACGAACCGGGGGCGGGGGGTCTCCTACGAGCAGTACTTC
CATNRGRGVSYEQYF
>TRBD2|16|TRBJ2-3|TRBV20-1|.
TGCAGTGCCACCGGGGTTGCGGGAGGGCCTGGAGATACGCAGTATTTT
CSATGVAGGPGDTQYF
>TRBD1|15|TRBJ1-1|TRBV11-2|many
TGTGCCAGCAGCCCTCGACAGGGGGCGCGCACTGAAGCTTTCTTT
CASSPRQGARTEAFF
>TRBD1|16|TRBJ2-5|TRBV5-1|.
TGCGCCAGCAGCCCCGGCAGGGGGACGACCCAAGAGACCCAGTACTTC
CASSPGRGTTQETQYF
>.|11|TRBJ2-7|TRBV5-8|.
TGTGCCAGCAGCTGGATGCAGAAGCAGTACTTC
CASSWMQKQYF
>.|12|TRBJ2-5|TRBV9|few
TGTGCCAGCAGCCGGGCGGGGACGGCCCAGTACTTC
CASSRAGTAQYF
>.|16|TRBJ2-3|TRBV29-1|many
TGCAGCGTTGAAGCAGCGGACCCTAGGCGGCCAGATACGCAGTATTTT
CSVEAADPRRPDTQYF
>.|13|TRBJ2-1|TRBV11-2|.
TGTGCCAGCAGCTTAGTCCCAGCCGGTGAGCAGTTCTTC
CASSLVPAGEQFF
>.|15|TRBJ2-3|TRBV18|many
TGTGCCAGCTCACCACCAAGACAGGGCACAGATACGCAGTATTTT
CASSPPRQGTDTQYF
>.|16|TRBJ2-5|TRBV13|few
TGTGCCAGCAGCCTAAGACAGACCCCCCTTAAAGAGACCCAGTACTTC
CASSLRQTPLKETQYF
>.|13|TRBJ2-7|TRBV5-5|.
TGTGCCAGCAGCTTGAGCCTGGCCTACGAGCGGTACTTC
CASSLSLAYERYF
>.|14|TRBJ2-3|TRBV6-5|.
TGTGCCAGCAGTTACTCCCAGGGCACAGATACGCAGTATTTT
CASSYSQGTDTQYF
>TRBD2|14|TRBJ2-1|TRBV30|few
TGTGCCTCTCTTTTTAGCGGGAACCAAGATGAGCAGTTCTTC
CASLFSGNQDEQFF
>.|18|TRBJ1-5|TRBV4-2|few
TGTGCCAGCAGCTCCCGCATGTTCCAGGGTGCGCCCATTCGGGCCCAGCATTTT
CASSSRMFQGAPIRAQHF
>.|14|TRBJ1-1|TRBV20-1|many
TGCAGTGCTAGAGTGGGGGCAGGGAACACTGAAGCTTTCTTT
CSARVGAGNTEAFF
>.|17|TRBJ1-5|TRBV7-8|many
TGTGCCAGCAGCTTATATCCCCAGGACGATAGCAATCAGCCCCAGCATTTT
CASSLYPQDDSNQPQHF
>TRBD1|13|TRBJ1-3|TRBV20-1|.
TGCAGTGCTAAGACAGGGGCTGGAAACACCATATATTTT
CSAKTGAGNTIYF
>.|15|TRBJ2-1|TRBV5-6|many
TGTGCCAGCAGCGACCGGGACGGGTCCTACAATGAGCAGTTCTTC
CASSDRDGSYNEQFF
>.|13|TRBJ2-1|TRBV6-1|.
TGTGCCAGCAGTGAAGCCCTACAAACTGAGCAGTTCTTC
CASSEALQTEQFF
>TRBD1|15|TRBJ1-6|TRBV6-1|few
TGTGCCAGCAGAGAACAGGGGTCGGGGAATTCACCCCTCCACTTT
CASREQGSGNSPLHF
>TRBD2|15|TRBJ2-1|TRBV20-1|many
TGCAGTGCTTTATCGGGACTAGAGACGTACAATGAGCAGTTCTTC
CSALSGLETYNEQFF
>.|14|TRBJ1-1|TRBV3-1|.
TGTGCCAGCAGCCATGCGACAGGTGACACTGAAGCTTTCTTT
CASSHATGDTEAFF
>.|15|TRBJ2-1|TRBV5-1|many
TGCGCCAGCAGCTTGGGGTTTGGGTCCTACAATGAGCAGTTCTTC
CASSLGFGSYNEQFF
>TRBD2|13|TRBJ2-3|TRBV7-9|many
TGTGCCAGCAGCCCGGACGGGGGGGATACGCAGTATTTT
CASSPDGGDTQYF
>TRBD1|15|TRBJ1-2|TRBV30|many
TGTGCCTGGAGTGTACGGTCGGGGACAGGCTATGGCTACACCTTC
CAWSVRSGTGYGYTF
>TRBD2|16|TRBJ2-7|TRBV6-1|few
TGTGCCAGCAGCCCCGGGACTAGCGGGGACTCCTACGAGCAGTACTTC
CASSPGTSGDSYEQYF
>TRBD1|15|TRBJ1-2|TRBV5-4|.
TGTGCCAGCAGCCCCGGGGGACAGGGTGTATATGGCTACACCTTC
CASSPGGQGVYGYTF
>.|13|TRBJ1-1|TRBV2|.
TGTGCCGGCAGTGGACGTAGGGACACTGAAGCTTTCTTT
CAGSGRRDTEAFF
>.|14|TRBJ2-3|TRBV7-7|few
TGTGCTAGCAGCCCCCTCAAGCGCACAGATACGCAGTATTTT
CASSPLKRTDTQYF
>.|14|TRBJ1-1|TRBV30|.
TGTGCCTTTCGCCCGGCAGAACTCAACACTGAAGCTTTCTTT
CAFRPAELNTEAFF
>TRBD2|15|TRBJ2-3|TRBV6-2/TRBV6-3|many
TGTGCCAGCAGTTACCGAGGACTAGCGACCGATACGCAGTATTTT
CASSYRGLATDTQYF
>TRBD1|15|TRBJ1-5|TRBV27|.
TGTGCCAGCAGTACCCGACAGGGGGCCAATCAGCCCCAGCATTTT
CASSTRQGANQPQHF
>.|14|TRBJ1-4|TRBV9|few
TGTGCCAGCAGCTCAGCCGGTGGGGTAGGAAAACTGTTTTTT
CASSSAGGVGKLFF
>.|13|TRBJ2-7|TRBV4-1|.
TGCGCCAGCAGTCGGGACCCCCGCTACGAGCAGTACTTC
CASSRDPRYEQYF
>.|17|TRBJ2-7|TRBV20-1|many
TGCAGTGCCCCGGGGGCGGGAGCCGAACTGAGCTCCTACGAGCAGTACTTC
CSAPGAGAELSSYEQYF
>TRBD1|17|TRBJ2-5|TRBV7-9|.
TGTGCCAGCAGCTCTGGACAGGTGTGGGGACCGCAGGAGACCCAGTACTTC
CASSSGQVWGPQETQYF